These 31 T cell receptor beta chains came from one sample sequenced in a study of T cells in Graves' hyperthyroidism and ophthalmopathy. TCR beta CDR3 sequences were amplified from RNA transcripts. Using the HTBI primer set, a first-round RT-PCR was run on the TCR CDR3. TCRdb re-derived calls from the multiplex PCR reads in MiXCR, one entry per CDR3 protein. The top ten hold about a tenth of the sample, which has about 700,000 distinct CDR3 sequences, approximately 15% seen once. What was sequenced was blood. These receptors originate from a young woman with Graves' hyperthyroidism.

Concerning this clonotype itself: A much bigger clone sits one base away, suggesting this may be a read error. CDR3 loop: CASRRDAASGSSERYF. For the CDR3, the DNA is TGTGCCAGCAGGAGGGACGCGGCTAGCGGGAGTAGCGAGCGGTACTTC. This chain uses TRBV2 with TRBJ2-7; 10 bases match TRBD2. The CDR3 runs to 16 residues. The germline V gene encodes CDR1 SNHLY and CDR2 FYNNEI.

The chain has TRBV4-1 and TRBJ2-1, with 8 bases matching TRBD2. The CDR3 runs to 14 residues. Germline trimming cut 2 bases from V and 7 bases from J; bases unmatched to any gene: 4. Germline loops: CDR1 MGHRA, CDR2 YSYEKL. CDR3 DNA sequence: TGCGCCAGCAGCCAATCCCAGCGGGAGAATGAGCAGTTCTTC. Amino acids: CASSQSQRENEQFF.

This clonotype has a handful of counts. The CDR3 nucleotides are TGTGCCAGCAGCGCTCGGGGGTTAGTATTTGAAGCTTTCTTT. It translates to CASSARGLVFEAFF. This chain links TRBV7-2 with TRBJ1-1; a possible D gene is TRBD1 (5 bases). The CDR3 extends over 14 amino acids. Germline V gene sequence: CDR1 SGHTA, CDR2 FQGNSA. The V end was cut by 5 bases, the J end by 7 bases, with 17 bases between. Drawing the rest from reference TRBV7-2 and TRBJ1-1, the complete variable domain is GAGVSQSPSNKVTEKGKDVELRCDPISGHTALYWYRQSLGQGLEFLIYFQGNSAPDKSGLPSDRFSAERTGGSVSTLTIQRTQQEDSAVYLCASSARGLVFEAFFGQGTRLTVV.

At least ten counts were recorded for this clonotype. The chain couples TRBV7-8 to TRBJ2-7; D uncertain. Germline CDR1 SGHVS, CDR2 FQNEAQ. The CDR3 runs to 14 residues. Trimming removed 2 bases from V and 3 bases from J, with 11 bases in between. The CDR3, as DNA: TGTGCCAGCAGCTTACAAGGCGGTTACTACGAGCAGTACTTC. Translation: CASSLQGGYYEQYF.

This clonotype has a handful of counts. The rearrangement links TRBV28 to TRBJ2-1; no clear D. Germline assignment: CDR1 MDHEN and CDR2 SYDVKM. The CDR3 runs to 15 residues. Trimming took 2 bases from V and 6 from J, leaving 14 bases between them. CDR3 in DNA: TGTGCCAGCAGTTTAACCCCCCTAGGCCTCAATGAGCAGTTCTTC. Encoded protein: CASSLTPLGLNEQFF.

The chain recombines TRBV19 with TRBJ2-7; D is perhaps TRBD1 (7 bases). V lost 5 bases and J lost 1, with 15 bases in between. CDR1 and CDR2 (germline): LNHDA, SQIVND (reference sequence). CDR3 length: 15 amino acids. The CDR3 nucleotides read TGTGCCAGTAGTGCCCACAGGGGACTTTCCTACGAGCAGTACTTC. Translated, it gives CASSAHRGLSYEQYF.

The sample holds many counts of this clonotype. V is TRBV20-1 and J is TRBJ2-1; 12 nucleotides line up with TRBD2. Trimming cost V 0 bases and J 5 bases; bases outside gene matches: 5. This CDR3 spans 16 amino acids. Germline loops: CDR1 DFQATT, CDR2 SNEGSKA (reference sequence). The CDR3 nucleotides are TGCAGTGCTAGAGAACCGGGACTAGCGGGTAACAATGAGCAGTTCTTC. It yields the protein CSAREPGLAGNNEQFF.

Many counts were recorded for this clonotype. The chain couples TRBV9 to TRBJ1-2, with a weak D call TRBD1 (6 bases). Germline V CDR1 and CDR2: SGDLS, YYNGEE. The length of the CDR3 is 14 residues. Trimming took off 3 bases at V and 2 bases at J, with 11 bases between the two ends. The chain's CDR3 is CASSGTEENYGYTF. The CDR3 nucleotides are TGTGCCAGCAGCGGGACAGAGGAGAACTATGGCTACACCTTC.

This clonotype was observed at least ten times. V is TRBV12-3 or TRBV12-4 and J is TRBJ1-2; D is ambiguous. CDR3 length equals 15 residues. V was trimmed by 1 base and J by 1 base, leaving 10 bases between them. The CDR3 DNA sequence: TGTGCCAGCAGTTTAGGTGGCGGACTTAACTATGGCTACACCTTC. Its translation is CASSLGGGLNYGYTF.

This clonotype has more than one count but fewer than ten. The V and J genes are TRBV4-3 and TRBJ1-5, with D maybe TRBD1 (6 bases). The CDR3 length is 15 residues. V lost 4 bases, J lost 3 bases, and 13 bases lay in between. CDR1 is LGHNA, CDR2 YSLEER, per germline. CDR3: CASSPSRDTNQPQHF. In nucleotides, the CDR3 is TGCGCCAGCAGCCCGAGCCGGGACACCAATCAGCCCCAGCATTTT.

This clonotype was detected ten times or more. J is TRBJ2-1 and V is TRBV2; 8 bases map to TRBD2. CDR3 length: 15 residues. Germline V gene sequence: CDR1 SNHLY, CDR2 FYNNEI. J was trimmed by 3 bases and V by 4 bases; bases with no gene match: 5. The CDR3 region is CASSASGGDYNEQFF. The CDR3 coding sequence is TGTGCCAGCAGTGCAAGCGGGGGAGACTACAATGAGCAGTTCTTC.

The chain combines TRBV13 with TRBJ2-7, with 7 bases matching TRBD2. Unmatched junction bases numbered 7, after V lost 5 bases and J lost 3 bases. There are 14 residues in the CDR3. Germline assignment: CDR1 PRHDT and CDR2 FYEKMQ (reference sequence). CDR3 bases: TGTGCCAGCAGCATCCAAACTAGCGTCTACGAGCAGTACTTC. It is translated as CASSIQTSVYEQYF.

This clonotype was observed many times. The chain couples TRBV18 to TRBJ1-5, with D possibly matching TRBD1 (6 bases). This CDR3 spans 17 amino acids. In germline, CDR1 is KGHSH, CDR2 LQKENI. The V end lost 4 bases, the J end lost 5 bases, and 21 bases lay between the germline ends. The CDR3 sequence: CASSLQGLLGFDQPQHF. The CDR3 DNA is TGTGCCAGCTCACTACAGGGACTTCTGGGATTTGATCAGCCCCAGCATTTT.

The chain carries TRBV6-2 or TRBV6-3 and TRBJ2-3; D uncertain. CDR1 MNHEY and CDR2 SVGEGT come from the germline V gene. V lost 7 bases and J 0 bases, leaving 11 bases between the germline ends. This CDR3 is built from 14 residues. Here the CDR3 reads CASTFWASTDTQYF. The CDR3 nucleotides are TGTGCCAGCACCTTTTGGGCGAGCACAGATACGCAGTATTTT.

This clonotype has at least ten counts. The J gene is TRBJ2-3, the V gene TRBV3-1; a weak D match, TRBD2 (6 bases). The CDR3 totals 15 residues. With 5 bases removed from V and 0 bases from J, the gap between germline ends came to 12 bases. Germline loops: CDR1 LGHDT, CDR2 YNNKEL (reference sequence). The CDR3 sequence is CASSWSGTSTDTQYF. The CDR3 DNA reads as TGTGCCAGCAGCTGGTCCGGGACTAGCACAGATACGCAGTATTTT.

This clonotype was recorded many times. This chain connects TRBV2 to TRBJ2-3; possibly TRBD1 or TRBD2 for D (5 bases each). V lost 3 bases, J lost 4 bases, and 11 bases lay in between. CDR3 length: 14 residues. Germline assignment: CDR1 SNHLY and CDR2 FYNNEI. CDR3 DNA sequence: TGTGCCAGCAGTGATCTGAGGGGTGCAGATACGCAGTATTTT. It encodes CASSDLRGADTQYF.

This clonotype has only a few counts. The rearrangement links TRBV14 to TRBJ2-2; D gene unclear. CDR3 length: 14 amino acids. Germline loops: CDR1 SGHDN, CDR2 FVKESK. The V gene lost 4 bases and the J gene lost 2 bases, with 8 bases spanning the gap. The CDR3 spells CASSLKGNTGELFF. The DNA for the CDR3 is TGTGCCAGCAGCCTCAAGGGAAACACCGGGGAGCTGTTTTTT.

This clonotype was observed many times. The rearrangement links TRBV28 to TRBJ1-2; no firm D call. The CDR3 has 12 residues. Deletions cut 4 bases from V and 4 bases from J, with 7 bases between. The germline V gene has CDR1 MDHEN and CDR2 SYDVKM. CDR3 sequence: CASSSAAYGYTF. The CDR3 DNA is TGTGCCAGCAGTTCCGCAGCCTATGGCTACACCTTC.

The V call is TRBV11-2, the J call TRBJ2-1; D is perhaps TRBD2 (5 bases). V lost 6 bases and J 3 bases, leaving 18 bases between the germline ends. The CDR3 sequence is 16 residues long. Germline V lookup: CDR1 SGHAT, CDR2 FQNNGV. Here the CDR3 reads CASRPLSDIRYNEQFF. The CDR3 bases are TGTGCCAGCAGGCCCCTTAGCGACATTCGCTACAATGAGCAGTTCTTC.

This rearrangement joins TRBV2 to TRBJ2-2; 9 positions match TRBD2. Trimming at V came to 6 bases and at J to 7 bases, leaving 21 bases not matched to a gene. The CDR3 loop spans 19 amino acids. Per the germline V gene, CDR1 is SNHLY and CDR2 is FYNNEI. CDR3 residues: CASSLSRTSDREGSGELFF. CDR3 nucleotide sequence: TGTGCCAGCAGCCTCTCCCGGACTAGCGACAGGGAGGGGAGCGGGGAGCTGTTTTTT.

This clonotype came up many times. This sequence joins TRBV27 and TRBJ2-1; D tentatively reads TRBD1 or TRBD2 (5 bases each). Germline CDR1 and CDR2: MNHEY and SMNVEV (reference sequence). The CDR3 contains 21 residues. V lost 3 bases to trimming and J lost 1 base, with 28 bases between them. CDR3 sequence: CASSLMLPSIGATGSYNEQFF. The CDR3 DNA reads TGTGCCAGCAGTTTGATGCTCCCATCCATCGGGGCCACGGGATCCTACAATGAGCAGTTCTTC.

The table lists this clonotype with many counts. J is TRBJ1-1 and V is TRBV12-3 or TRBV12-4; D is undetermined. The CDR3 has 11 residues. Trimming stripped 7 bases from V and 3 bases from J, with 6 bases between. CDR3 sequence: CASTHYTEAFF. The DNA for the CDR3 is TGTGCCAGCACCCACTACACTGAAGCTTTCTTT.

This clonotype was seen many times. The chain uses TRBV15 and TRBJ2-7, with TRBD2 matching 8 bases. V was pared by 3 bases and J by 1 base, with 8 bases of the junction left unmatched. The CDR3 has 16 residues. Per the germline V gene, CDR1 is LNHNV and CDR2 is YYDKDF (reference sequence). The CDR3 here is CATSRESGGLSYEQYF. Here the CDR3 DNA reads TGTGCCACCAGCAGGGAGAGCGGGGGTCTTTCCTACGAGCAGTACTTC. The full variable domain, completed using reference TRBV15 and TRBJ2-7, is DAMVIQNPRYQVTQFGKPVTLSCSQTLNHNVMYWYQQKSSQAPKLLFHYYDKDFNNEADTPDNFQSRRPNTSFCFLDIRSPGLGDTAMYLCATSRESGGLSYEQYFGPGTRLTVT.

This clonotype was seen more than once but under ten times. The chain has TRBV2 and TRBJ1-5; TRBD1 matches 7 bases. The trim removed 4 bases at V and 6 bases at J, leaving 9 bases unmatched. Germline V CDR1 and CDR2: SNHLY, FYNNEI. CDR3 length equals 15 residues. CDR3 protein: CASSGGDREAQPQHF. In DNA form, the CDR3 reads TGTGCCAGCAGTGGAGGAGACAGGGAGGCTCAGCCCCAGCATTTT.

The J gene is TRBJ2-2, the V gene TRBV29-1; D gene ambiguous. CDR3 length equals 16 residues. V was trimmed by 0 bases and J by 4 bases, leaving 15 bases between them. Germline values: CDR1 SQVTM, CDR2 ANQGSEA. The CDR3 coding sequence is TGCAGCGTTGAAGAAGGTGAAGGGCGCTCCACCGGGGAGCTGTTTTTT. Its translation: CSVEEGEGRSTGELFF.

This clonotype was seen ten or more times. In DNA, the CDR3 is TGCAGTGCTAGTGCCCAGGGACTGAGCAATCAGCCCCAGCATTTT. Translating gives CSASAQGLSNQPQHF. This chain uses TRBV20-1 with TRBJ1-5, with D maybe TRBD1 (5 bases). Deletions cut 3 bases from V and 1 base from J, with 13 bases between. The CDR3 length is 15 residues. Germline CDR1 DFQATT, CDR2 SNEGSKA (reference sequence).

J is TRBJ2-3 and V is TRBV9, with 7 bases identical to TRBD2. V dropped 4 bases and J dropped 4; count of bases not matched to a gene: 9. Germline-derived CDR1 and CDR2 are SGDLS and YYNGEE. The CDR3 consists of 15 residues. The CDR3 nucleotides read TGTGCCAGCAGCCCAACCGGGACTATCCCAGATACGCAGTATTTT. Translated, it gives CASSPTGTIPDTQYF. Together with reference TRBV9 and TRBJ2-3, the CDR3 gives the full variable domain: DSGVTQTPKHLITATGQRVTLRCSPRSGDLSVYWYQQSLDQGLQFLIQYYNGEERAKGNILERFSAQQFPDLHSELNLSSLELGDSALYFCASSPTGTIPDTQYFGPGTRLTVL.

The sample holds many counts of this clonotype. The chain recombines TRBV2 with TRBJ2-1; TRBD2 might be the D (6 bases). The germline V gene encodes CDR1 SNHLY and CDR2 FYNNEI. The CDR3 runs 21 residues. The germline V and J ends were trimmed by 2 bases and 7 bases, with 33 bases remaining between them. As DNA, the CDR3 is TGTGCCAGCAGTGAACCTCCCTGGGTGGTGGAGGGACCTAATACCTTGAATGAGCAGTTCTTC. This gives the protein CASSEPPWVVEGPNTLNEQFF.

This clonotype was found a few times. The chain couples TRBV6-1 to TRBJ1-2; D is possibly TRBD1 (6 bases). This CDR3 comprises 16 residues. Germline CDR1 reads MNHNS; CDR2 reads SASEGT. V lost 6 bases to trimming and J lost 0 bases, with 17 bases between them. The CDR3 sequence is CASRRTAGRTNYGYTF. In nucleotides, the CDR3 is TGTGCCAGCAGACGGACAGCAGGAAGGACTAACTATGGCTACACCTTC.

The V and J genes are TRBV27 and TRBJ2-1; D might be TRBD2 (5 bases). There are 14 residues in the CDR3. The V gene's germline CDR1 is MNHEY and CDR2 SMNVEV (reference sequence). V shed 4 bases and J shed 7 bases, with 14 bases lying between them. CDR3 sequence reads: CASSSYGVRNEQFF. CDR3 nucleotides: TGTGCCAGCAGTTCATACGGGGTTCGGAATGAGCAGTTCTTC.

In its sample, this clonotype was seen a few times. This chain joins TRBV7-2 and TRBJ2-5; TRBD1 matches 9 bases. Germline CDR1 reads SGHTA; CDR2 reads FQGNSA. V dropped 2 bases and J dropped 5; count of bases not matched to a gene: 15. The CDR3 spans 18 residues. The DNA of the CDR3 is TGTGCCAGCAGCTTAAGGACAGGGGCCGGCCTCAGGGTGGAGACCCAGTACTTC. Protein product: CASSLRTGAGLRVETQYF.